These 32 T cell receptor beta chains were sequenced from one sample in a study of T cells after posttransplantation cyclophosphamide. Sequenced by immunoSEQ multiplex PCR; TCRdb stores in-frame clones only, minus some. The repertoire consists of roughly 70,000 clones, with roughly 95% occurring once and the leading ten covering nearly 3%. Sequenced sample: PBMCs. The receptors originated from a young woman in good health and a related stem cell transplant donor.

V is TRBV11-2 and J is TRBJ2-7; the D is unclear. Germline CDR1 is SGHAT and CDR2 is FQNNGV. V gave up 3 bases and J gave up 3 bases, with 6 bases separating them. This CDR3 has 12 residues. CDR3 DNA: TGTGCCAGCAGCTTCGAGAACTACGAGCAGTACTTC. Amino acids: CASSFENYEQYF. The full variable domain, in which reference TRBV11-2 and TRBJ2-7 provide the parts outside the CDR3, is EAGVAQSPRYKIIEKRQSVAFWCNPISGHATLYWYQQILGQGPKLLIQFQNNGVVDDSQLPKDRFSAERLKGVDSTLKIQPAKLEDSAVYLCASSFENYEQYFGPGTRLTVT.

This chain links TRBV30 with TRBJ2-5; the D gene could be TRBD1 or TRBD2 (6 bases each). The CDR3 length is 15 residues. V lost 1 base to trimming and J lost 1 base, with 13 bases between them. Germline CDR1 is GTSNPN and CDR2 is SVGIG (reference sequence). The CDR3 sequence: CAWSAQWGAQETQYF. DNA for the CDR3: TGTGCCTGGAGTGCTCAGTGGGGGGCCCAAGAGACCCAGTACTTC.

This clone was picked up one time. The CDR3: CASSPRTGQYEQYF. The CDR3 DNA is TGTGCCAGCTCACCACGGACAGGGCAGTACGAGCAGTACTTC. The rearrangement joins TRBV18 to TRBJ2-7; 8 nucleotides match TRBD1. The germline gives CDR1 KGHSH, CDR2 LQKENI. The J segment lost 4 bases and the V segment lost 1 base, leaving 3 bases of the junction unmatched. The CDR3 loop spans 14 amino acids. Filled out from reference TRBV18 and TRBJ2-7, the complete variable domain reads NAGVMQNPRHLVRRRGQEARLRCSPMKGHSHVYWYRQLPEEGLKFMVYLQKENIIDESGMPKERFSAEFPKEGPSILRIQQVVRGDSAAYFCASSPRTGQYEQYFGPGTRLTVT.

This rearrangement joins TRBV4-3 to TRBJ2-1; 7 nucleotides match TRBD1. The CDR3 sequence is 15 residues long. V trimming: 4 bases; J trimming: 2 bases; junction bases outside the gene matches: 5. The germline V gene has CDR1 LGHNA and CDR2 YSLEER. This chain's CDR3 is CASSRTTGTYNEQFF. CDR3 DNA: TGCGCCAGCAGCCGAACGACAGGGACCTACAATGAGCAGTTCTTC.

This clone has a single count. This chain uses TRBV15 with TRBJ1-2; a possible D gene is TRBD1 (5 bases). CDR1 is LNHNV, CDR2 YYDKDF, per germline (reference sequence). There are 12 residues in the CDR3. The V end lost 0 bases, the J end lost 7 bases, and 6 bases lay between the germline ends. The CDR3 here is CATSRDQGGYTF. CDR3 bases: TGTGCCACCAGCAGAGATCAGGGTGGCTACACCTTC.

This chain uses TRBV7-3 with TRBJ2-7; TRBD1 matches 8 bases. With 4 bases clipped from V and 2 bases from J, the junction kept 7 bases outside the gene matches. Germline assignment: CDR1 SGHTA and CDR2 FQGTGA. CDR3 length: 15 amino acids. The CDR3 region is CASSSWGTGTYEQYF. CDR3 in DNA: TGTGCCAGCAGCTCCTGGGGGACAGGTACCTACGAGCAGTACTTC.

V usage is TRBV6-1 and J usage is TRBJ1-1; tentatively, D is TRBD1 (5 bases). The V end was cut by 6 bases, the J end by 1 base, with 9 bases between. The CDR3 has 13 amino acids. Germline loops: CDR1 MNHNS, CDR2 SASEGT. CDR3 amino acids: CASRKGENTEAFF. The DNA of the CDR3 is TGTGCCAGCAGAAAAGGGGAGAACACTGAAGCTTTCTTT.

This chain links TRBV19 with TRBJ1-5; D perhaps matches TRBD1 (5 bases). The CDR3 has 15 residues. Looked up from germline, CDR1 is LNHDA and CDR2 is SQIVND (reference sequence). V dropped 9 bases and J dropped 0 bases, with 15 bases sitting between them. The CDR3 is CASNAGGYSNQPQHF. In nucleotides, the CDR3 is TGTGCCAGCAATGCGGGGGGGTATAGCAATCAGCCCCAGCATTTT.

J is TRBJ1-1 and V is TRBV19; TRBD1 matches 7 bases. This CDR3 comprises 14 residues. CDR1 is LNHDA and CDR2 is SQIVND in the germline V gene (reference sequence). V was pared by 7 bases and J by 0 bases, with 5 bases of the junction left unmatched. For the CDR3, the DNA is TGTGCCAGTAAGAAAGGGGGCATGAACACTGAAGCTTTCTTT. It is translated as CASKKGGMNTEAFF.

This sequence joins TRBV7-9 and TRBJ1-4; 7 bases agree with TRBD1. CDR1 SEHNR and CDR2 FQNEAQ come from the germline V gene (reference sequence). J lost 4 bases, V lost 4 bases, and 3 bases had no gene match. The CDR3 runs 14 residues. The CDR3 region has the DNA TGTGCCAGCAGCTCCGGGACAGTTAATGAAAAACTGTTTTTT. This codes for CASSSGTVNEKLFF. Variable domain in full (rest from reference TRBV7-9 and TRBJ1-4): DTGVSQNPRHKITKRGQNVTFRCDPISEHNRLYWYRQTLGQGPEFLTYFQNEAQLEKSRLLSDRFSAERPKGSFSTLEIQRTEQGDSAMYLCASSSGTVNEKLFFGSGTQLSVL.

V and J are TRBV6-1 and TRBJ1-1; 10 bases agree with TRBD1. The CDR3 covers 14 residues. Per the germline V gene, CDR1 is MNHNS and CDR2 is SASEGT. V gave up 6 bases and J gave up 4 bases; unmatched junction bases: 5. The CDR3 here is CASRKDRGSTEAFF. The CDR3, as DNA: TGTGCCAGCAGGAAGGACAGGGGGAGCACTGAAGCTTTCTTT.

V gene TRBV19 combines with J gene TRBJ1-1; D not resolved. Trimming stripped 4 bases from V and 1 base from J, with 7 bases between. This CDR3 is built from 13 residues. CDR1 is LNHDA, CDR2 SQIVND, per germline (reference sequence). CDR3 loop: CASSRSRNTEAFF. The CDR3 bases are TGTGCCAGTAGTAGATCACGGAACACTGAAGCTTTCTTT.

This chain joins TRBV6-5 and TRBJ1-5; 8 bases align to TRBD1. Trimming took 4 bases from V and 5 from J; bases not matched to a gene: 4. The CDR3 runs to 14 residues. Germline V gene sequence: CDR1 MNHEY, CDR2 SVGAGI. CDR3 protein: CASSSQGADQPQHF. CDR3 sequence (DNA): TGTGCCAGCAGTTCTCAGGGGGCGGATCAGCCCCAGCATTTT.

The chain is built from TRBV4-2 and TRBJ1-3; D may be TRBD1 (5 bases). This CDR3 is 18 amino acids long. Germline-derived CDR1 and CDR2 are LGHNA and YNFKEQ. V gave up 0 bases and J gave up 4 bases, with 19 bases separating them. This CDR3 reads CASSQDLSGYRLGNTIYF. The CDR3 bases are TGTGCCAGCAGCCAAGATCTTTCAGGGTATCGCCTCGGAAACACCATATATTTT.

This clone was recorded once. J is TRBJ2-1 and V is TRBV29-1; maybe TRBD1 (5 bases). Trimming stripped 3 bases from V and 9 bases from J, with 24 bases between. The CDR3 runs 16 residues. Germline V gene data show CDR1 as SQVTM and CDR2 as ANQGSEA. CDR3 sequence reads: CSVEGIPLSDRGEQFF. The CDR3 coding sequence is TGCAGCGTTGAGGGAATCCCCCTCTCGGATAGGGGTGAGCAGTTCTTC.

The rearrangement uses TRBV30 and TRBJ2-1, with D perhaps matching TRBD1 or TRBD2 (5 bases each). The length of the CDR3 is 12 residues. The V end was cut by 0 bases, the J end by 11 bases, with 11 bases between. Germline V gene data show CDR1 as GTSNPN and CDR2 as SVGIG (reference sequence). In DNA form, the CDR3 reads TGTGCCTGGAGTGTACGGGGCGGGCAGCAGTTCTTC. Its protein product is CAWSVRGGQQFF.

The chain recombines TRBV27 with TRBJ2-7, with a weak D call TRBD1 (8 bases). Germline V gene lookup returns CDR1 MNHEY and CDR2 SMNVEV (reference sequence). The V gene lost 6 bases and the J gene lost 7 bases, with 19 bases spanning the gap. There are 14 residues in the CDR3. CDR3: CASSTWTGRGEQYF. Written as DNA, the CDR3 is TGTGCCAGCAGCACCTGGACAGGGCGGGGGGAGCAGTACTTC.

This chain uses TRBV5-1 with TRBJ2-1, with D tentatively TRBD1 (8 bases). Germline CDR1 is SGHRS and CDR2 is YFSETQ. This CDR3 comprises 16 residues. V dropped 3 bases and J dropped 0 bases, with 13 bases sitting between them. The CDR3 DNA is TGCGCCAGCAGCTCAACAGGGGGGGACTCCTACAATGAGCAGTTCTTC. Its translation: CASSSTGGDSYNEQFF.

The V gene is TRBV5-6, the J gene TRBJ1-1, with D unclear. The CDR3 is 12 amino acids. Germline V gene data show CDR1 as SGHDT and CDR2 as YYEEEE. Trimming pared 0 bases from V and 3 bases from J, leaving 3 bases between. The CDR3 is CASSLGDTEAFF. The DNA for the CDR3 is TGTGCCAGCAGCTTGGGGGACACTGAAGCTTTCTTT.

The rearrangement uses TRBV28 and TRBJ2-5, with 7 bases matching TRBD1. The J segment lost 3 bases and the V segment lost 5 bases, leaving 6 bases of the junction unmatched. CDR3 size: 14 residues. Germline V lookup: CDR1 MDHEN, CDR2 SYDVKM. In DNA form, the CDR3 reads TGTGCCAGCAGTAAAGGGGGCGCGGAAGAGACCCAGTACTTC. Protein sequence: CASSKGGAEETQYF.

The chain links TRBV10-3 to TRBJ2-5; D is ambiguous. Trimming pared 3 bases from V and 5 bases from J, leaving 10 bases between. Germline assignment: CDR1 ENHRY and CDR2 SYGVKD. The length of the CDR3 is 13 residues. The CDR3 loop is CAISESLAETQYF. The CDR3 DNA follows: TGTGCCATCAGTGAAAGTTTGGCGGAGACCCAGTACTTC.

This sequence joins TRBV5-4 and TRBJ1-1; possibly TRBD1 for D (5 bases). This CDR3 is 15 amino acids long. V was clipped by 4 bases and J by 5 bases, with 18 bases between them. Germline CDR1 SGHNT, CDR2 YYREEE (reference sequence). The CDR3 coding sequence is TGTGCCAGCAGCCTAGGCCTCCGGGAGGGGACTGAAGCTTTCTTT. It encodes CASSLGLREGTEAFF.

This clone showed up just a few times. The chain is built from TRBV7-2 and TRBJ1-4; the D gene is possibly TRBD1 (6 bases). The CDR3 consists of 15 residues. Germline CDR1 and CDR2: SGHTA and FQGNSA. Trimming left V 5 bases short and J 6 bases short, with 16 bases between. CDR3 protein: CASSASGTRYEKLFF. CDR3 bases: TGTGCCAGCAGCGCCTCCGGGACAAGATATGAAAAACTGTTTTTT.

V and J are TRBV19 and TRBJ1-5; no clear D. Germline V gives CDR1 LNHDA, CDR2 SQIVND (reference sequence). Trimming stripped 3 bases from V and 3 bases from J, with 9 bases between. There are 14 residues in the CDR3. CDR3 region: CASSIMSDNQPQHF. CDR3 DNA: TGTGCCAGTAGTATTATGAGTGACAATCAGCCCCAGCATTTT.

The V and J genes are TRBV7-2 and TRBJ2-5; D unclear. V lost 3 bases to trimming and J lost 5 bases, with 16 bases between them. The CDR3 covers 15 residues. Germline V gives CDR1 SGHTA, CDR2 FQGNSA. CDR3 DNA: TGTGCCAGCAGCTTTGCAGGAACAAACTGGGAGACCCAGTACTTC. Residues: CASSFAGTNWETQYF.

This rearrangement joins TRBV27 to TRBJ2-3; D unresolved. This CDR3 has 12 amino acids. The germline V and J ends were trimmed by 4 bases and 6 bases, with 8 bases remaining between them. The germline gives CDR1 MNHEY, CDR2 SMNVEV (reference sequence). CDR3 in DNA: TGTGCCAGCAGTTCCTTCCCGGATACGCAGTATTTT. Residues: CASSSFPDTQYF.

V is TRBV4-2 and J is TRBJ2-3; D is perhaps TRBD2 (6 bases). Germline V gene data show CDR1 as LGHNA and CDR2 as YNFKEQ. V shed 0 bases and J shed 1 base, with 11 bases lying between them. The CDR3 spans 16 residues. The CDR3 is CASSQDGPGGTDTQYF. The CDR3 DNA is TGTGCCAGCAGCCAAGATGGGCCGGGGGGCACAGATACGCAGTATTTT.

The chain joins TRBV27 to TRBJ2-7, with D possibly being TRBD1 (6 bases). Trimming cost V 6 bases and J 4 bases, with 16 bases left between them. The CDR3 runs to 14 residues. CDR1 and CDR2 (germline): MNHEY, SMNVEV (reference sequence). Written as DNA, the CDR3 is TGTGCCAGCAGCACTCGGGATGGACAGTACGAGCAGTACTTC. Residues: CASSTRDGQYEQYF.

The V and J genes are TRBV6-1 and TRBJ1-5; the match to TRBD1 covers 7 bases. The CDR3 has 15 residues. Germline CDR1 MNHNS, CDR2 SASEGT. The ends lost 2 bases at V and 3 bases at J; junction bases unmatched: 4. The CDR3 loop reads CASSELRGLNQPQHF. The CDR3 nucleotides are TGTGCCAGCAGTGAACTGAGGGGGCTCAATCAGCCCCAGCATTTT.

CDR3 protein: CASRATGGRNSPLHF. In DNA form, the CDR3 reads TGTGCCAGTAGGGCCACAGGGGGAAGGAATTCACCCCTCCACTTT. V is TRBV19 and J is TRBJ1-6, with TRBD1 identical over 8 bases. V lost 6 bases and J lost 7; bases outside the gene matches: 8. The CDR3 is 15 residues long. Germline assignment: CDR1 LNHDA and CDR2 SQIVND (reference sequence).

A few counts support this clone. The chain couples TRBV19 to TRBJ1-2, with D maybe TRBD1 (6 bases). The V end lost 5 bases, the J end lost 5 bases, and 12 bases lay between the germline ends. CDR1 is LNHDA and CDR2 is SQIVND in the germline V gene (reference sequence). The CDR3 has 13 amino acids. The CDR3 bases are TGTGCCAGTAGTTTCTGGACAGATTATGGCTACACCTTC. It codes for CASSFWTDYGYTF.

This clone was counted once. Written as DNA, the CDR3 is TGTGCCAGTAGCCACGCGGGATCTGAAGCTTTCTTT. Translating it yields CASSHAGSEAFF. The J gene is TRBJ1-1, the V gene TRBV19; D is unresolved. The V end lost 6 bases, the J end lost 6 bases, and 11 bases lay between the germline ends. Germline V gene lookup returns CDR1 LNHDA and CDR2 SQIVND (reference sequence). This CDR3 has 12 residues.